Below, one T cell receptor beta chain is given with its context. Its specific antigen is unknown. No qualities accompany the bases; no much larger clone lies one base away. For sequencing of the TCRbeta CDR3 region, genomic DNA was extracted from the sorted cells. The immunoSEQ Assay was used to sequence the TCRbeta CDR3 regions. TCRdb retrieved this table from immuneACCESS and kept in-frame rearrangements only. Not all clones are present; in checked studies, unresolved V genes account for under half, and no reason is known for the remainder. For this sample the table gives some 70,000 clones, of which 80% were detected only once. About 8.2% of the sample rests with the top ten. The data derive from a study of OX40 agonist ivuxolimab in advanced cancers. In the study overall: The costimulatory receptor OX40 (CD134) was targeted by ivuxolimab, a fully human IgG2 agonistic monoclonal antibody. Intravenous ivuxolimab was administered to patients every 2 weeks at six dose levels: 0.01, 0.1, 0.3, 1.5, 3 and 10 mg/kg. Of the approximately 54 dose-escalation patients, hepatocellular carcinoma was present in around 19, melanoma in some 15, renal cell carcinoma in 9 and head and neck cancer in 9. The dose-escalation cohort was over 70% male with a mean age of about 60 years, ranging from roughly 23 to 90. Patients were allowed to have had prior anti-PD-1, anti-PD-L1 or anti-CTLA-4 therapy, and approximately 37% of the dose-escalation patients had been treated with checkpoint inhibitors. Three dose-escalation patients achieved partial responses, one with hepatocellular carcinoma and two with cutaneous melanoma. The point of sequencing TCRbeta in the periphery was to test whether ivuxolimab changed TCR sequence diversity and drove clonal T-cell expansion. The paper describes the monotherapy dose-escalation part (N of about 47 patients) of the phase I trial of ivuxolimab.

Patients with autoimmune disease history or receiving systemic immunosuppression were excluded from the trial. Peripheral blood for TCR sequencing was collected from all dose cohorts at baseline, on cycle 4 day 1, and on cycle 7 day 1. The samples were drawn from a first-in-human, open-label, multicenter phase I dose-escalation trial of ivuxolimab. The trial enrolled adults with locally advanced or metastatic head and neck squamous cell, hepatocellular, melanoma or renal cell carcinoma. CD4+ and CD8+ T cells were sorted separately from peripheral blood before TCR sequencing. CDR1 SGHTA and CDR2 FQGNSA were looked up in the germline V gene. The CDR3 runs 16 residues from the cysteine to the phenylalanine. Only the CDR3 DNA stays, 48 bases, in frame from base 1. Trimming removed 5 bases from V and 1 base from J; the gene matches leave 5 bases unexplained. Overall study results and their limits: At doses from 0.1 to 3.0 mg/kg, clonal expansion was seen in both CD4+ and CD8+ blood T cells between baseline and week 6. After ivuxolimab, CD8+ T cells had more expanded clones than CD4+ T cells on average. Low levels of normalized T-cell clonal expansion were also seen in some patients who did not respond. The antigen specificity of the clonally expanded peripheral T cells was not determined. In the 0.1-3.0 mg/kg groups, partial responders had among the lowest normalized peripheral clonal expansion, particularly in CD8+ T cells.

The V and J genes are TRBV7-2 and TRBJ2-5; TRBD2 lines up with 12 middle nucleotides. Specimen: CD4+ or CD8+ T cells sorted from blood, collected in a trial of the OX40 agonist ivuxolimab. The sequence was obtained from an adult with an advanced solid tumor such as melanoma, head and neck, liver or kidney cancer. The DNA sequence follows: TGTGCCAGCAGCCCCCGGACTAGCGGGGTCCAAGAGACCCAGTACTTC. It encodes CASSPRTSGVQETQYF.